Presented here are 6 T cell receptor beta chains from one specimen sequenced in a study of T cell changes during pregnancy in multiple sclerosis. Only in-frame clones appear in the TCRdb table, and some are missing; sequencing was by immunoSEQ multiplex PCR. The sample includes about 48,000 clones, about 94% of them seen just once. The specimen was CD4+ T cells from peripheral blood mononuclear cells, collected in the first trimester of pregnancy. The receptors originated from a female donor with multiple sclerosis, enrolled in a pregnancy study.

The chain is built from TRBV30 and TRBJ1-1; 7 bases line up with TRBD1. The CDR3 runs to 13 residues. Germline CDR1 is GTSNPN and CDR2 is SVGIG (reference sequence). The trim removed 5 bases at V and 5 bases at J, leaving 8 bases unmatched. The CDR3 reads CAWLDRRETEAFF. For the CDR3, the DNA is TGTGCCTGGCTGGACAGGAGGGAGACTGAAGCTTTCTTT.

The CDR3 is CASSQTGGRTDTQYF. In nucleotides, the CDR3 is TGTGCCAGCAGCCAGACAGGGGGGCGCACAGATACGCAGTATTTT. V is TRBV14 and J is TRBJ2-3, with 9 bases that match TRBD1. The CDR3 sequence is 15 residues long. Germline CDR1 is SGHDN and CDR2 is FVKESK. The V and J ends lost 3 bases and 1 base, in that order; junction bases with no gene match: 2. The full variable domain, in which reference TRBV14 and TRBJ2-3 provide the parts outside the CDR3, is EAGVTQFPSHSVIEKGQTVTLRCDPISGHDNLYWYRRVMGKEIKFLLHFVKESKQDESGMPNNRFLAERTGGTYSTLKVQPAELEDSGVYFCASSQTGGRTDTQYFGPGTRLTVL.

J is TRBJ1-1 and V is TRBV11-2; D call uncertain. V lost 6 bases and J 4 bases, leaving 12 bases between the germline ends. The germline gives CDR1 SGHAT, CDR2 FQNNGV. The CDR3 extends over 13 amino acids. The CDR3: CASRRPGPTEAFF. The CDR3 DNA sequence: TGTGCCAGCAGGAGACCGGGTCCCACTGAAGCTTTCTTT.

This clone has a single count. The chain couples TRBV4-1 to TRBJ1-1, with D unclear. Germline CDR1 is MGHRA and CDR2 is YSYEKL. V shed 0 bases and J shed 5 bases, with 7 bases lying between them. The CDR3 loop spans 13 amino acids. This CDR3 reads CASSQDRITEAFF. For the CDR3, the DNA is TGCGCCAGCAGCCAAGACAGAATTACTGAAGCTTTCTTT.

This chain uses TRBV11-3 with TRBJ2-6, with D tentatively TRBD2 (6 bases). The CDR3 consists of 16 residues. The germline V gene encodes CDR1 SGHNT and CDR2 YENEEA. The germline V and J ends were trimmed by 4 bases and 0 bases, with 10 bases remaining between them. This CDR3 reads CASSSTGSSGANVLTF. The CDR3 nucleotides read TGTGCCAGCAGCTCCACCGGGAGCTCTGGGGCCAACGTCCTGACTTTC. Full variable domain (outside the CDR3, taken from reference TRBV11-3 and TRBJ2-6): EAGVVQSPRYKIIEKKQPVAFWCNPISGHNTLYWYLQNLGQGPELLIRYENEEAVDDSQLPKDRFSAERLKGVDSTLKIQPAELGDSAVYLCASSSTGSSGANVLTFGAGSRLTVL.

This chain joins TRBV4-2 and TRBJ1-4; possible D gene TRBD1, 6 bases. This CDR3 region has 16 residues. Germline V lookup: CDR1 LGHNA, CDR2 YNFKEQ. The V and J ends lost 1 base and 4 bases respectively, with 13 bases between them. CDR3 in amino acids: CASSQGGRTDNEKLFF. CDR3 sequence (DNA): TGTGCCAGCAGCCAAGGGGGGCGGACAGATAATGAAAAACTGTTTTTT.